A selection of T cell receptor beta chains follows, all from one sample in a study of T cell responses to AZD1222 COVID-19 vaccine. Some clones are missing from TCRdb's copy, which holds only in-frame ones; the method was immunoSEQ multiplex PCR. Counted here are fewer than 200,000 clones, about 91% occurring once; the ten biggest clones make up approximately 10%. Here the sequenced sample was peripheral blood, taken 28 days after the second AZD1222 dose. The receptors derive from an adult who received the AZD1222 COVID-19 vaccine. The CDR3 runs from the conserved cysteine through the conserved F or W. The D gene is left open where the match is weak. Some rows have no size entry. The others give once, few or many, or a class for an expanded clone.

>TRBV11-3|NA|NA|TRBJ1-1
TGTGCCAGCAGCAGGATCGGGGATGACACTGAAGCTTTCTTT
CASSRIGDDTEAFF
>TRBV7-3|NA|TRBD2|TRBJ2-1
TGTGCCAGCAGCATAGCGGGGTCCTACAATGAGCAGTTCTTC
CASSIAGSYNEQFF
>TRBV7-9|NA|NA|TRBJ2-5
TGTGCCAGCAGCTTAGCGGCATCAGAGACCCAGTACTTC
CASSLAASETQYF
>TRBV5-4|once|TRBD1|TRBJ1-3
TGTGCCAGCAGTTGGACAGGCTCTGGAAACACCATATATTTT
CASSWTGSGNTIYF
>TRBV4-1|NA|NA|TRBJ1-2
TGCGCCAGCAGCCAGATGGGGCGCCAGGGGAATGGCTACACCTTC
CASSQMGRQGNGYTF
>TRBV5-4|once|TRBD2|TRBJ2-3
TGTGCCAGCAGCCCTAGACTAGCGGGGGGAACCACAGATACGCAGTATTTT
CASSPRLAGGTTDTQYF
>TRBV19|NA|NA|TRBJ2-4
TGTGCCTCCGGACGGACACAAAACATTCAGTACTTC
CASGRTQNIQYF
>TRBV7-3|NA|NA|TRBJ1-4
TGTGCCAGCAGCTTATGGTGGCAGAGGGAGGAAAAACTGTTTTTT
CASSLWWQREEKLFF
>TRBV19|NA|NA|TRBJ1-6
TGTGCCAGTAGTATTGAATGGGGTAATTCACCCCTCCACTTT
CASSIEWGNSPLHF
>TRBV5-6|NA|TRBD1|TRBJ1-2
TGTGCCAGCAGCCCCGGGACAGTTTATGGCTACACCTTC
CASSPGTVYGYTF
>TRBV10-3|once|TRBD1|TRBJ1-2
TGTGCCATCCGGGCAGGGGGCGCGGTGTTCTATGGCTACACCTTC
CAIRAGGAVFYGYTF
>TRBV7-3|once|TRBD2|TRBJ2-7
TGTGCCAGCAGCTTATCAGTCCCCGGGACTAGGGGCGGAGAAGAGCAGTACTTC
CASSLSVPGTRGGEEQYF
>TRBV11-2|once|NA|TRBJ2-1
TGTGCCAGCAGCTTAGTGGGTTCCGGTGAGCAGTTCTTC
CASSLVGSGEQFF
>TRBV9|NA|NA|TRBJ1-1
TGTGCCAGCAGCGTAACAGCGAACACTGAAGCTTTCTTT
CASSVTANTEAFF
>TRBV9|NA|NA|TRBJ2-5
TGTGCCAGCAGCCGAGTCTCCTTAGGTGGAAGGGAGACCCAGTACTTC
CASSRVSLGGRETQYF
>TRBV3-1/TRBV3-2|once|NA|TRBJ1-2
TGTGCCAGCAGCCAAGTGTCGGGGGACTATGGCTACACCTTC
CASSQVSGDYGYTF
>TRBV27|NA|NA|TRBJ1-5
TGTGCCAGCAGCCCTTCCGGTCAGCCCCAGCATTTT
CASSPSGQPQHF
>TRBV18|NA|NA|TRBJ1-6
TGTGCCAGCTCCCCTCCCACTAGCTCCTATAATTCACCCCTCCACTTT
CASSPPTSSYNSPLHF
>TRBV5-4|once|TRBD1|TRBJ2-6
TGTGCCAGCAGCTCCATGACAGGGGGCTCTGGGGCCAACGTCCTGACTTTC
CASSSMTGGSGANVLTF